This TCR beta chain was recorded in a study of blood T cell repertoires in COVID-19. Study background: Sites in the United States, Italy and Spain provided acute and convalescent COVID-19 samples. Sources were T cells, B-cell-depleted T cells, or PBMCs; the material itself was cDNA or gDNA.

As handled by the study authors: Estimation of nucleated cell counts was performed using reference gene primer amplification. Using immunoSEQ multiplex PCR, the repertoire was profiled, and TCRdb retains in-frame clones only, with some absent. That table furnishes V, J and clone size, whereas the DNA furnished D and trimming. Seen here are a few hundred thousand clones, roughly 91% observed once, and the top ten hold 1.5% to 2%. The CDR3 consists of 12 residues. Per germline, CDR1 SGHDN and CDR2 FVKESK. Trimming removed 2 bases at V and 6 bases at J, with 8 bases between. Seattle's enrolled individuals joined amid active infection and were then monitored longitudinally.

What was sequenced was peripheral blood. This chain uses TRBV14 with TRBJ2-7; the D gene is possibly TRBD1 (5 bases). The sequence was obtained from a woman aged 25 to 39 with COVID-19, enrolled during active disease. CDR3 loop: CASSQQGGEQYV. CDR3 nucleotide sequence: TGTGCCAGCAGCCAACAGGGTGGCGAGCAGTACGTC.